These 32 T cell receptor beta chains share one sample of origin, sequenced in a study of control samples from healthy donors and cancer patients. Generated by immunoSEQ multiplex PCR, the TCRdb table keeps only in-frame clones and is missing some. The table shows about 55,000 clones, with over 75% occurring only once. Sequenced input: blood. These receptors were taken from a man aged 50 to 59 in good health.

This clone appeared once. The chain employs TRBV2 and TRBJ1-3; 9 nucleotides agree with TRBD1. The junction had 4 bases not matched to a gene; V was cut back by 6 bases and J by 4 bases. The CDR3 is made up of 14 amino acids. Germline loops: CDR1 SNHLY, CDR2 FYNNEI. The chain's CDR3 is CASRGQGTGNTIYF. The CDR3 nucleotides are TGTGCCAGCAGGGGACAGGGTACGGGAAACACCATATATTTT.

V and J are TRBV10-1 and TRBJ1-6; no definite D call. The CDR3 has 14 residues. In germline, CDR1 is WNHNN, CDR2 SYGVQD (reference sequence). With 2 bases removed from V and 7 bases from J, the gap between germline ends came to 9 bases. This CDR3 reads CASSEAEPNSPLHF. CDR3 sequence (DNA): TGCGCCAGCAGTGAGGCGGAACCCAATTCACCCCTCCACTTT.

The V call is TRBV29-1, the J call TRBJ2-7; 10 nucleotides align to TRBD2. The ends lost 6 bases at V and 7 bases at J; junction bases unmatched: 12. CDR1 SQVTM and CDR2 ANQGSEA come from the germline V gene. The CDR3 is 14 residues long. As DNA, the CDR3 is TGCAGCGTCTTAGCGGGAGGTAGCCCTAGAGAGCAGTACTTC. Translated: CSVLAGGSPREQYF.

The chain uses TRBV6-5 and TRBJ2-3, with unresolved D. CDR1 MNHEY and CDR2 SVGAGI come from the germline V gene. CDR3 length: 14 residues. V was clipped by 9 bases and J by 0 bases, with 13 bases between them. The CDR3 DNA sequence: TGTGCCAGTCTAAGGGATTCGAGCACAGATACGCAGTATTTT. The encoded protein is CASLRDSSTDTQYF.

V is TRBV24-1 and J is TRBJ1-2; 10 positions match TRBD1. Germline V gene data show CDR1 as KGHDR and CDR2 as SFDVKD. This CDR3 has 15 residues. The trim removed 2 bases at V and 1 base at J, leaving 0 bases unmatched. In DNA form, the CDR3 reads TGTGCCACCAGTGATTGGACAGGGGGTAACTATGGCTACACCTTC. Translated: CATSDWTGGNYGYTF.

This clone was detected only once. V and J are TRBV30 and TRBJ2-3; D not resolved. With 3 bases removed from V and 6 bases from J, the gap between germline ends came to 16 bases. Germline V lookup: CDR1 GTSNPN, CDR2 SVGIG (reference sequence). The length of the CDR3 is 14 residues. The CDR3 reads CAWRSWAFHDTQYF. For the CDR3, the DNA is TGTGCCTGGAGGAGTTGGGCCTTTCATGATACGCAGTATTTT.

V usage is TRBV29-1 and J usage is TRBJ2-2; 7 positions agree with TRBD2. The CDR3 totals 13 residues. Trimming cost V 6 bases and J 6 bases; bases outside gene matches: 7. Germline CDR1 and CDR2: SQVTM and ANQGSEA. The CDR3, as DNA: TGCAGCGTAGCCCGGGGAGGGGCCGGGGAGCTGTTTTTT. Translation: CSVARGGAGELFF.

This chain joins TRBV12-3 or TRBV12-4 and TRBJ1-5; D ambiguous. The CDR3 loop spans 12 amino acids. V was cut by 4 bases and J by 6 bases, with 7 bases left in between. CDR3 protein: CASSSDSQPQHF. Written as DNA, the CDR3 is TGTGCCAGCAGTTCAGATTCTCAGCCCCAGCATTTT.

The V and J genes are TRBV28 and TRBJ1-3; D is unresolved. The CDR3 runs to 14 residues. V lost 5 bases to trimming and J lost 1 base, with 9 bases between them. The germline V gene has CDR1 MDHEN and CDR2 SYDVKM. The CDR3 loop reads CASSDTNSGNTIYF. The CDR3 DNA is TGTGCCAGCAGTGACACTAATTCTGGAAACACCATATATTTT.

The CDR3, as DNA: TGTGCCAGCAGCTTTGGGCAGCTGAACACTGAAGCTTTCTTT. It yields the protein CASSFGQLNTEAFF. This chain uses TRBV7-8 with TRBJ1-1; D gene ambiguous. CDR1 is SGHVS, CDR2 FQNEAQ, per germline. CDR3 length: 14 residues. Trimming cost V 3 bases and J 0 bases, with 8 bases left between them.

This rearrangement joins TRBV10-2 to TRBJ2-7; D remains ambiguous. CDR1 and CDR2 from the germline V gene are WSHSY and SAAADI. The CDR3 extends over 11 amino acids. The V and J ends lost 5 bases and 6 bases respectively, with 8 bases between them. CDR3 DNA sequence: TGCGCCAGCAGTAGCTATGGCGAGCAGTACTTC. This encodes CASSSYGEQYF.

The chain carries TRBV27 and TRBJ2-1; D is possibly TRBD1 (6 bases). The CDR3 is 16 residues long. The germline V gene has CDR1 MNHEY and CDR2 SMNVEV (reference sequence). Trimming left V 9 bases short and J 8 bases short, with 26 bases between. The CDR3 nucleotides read TGTGCCAGTCGTACCGCGCCGACAGGCCCTTTCGATGAGCAGTTCTTC. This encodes CASRTAPTGPFDEQFF.

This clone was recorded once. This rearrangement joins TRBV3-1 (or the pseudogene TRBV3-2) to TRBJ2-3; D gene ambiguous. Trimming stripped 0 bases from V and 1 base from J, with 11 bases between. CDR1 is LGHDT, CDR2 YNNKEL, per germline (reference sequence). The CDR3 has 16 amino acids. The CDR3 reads CASSQDGQLRTDTQYF. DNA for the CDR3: TGTGCCAGCAGCCAAGATGGGCAACTACGCACAGATACGCAGTATTTT.

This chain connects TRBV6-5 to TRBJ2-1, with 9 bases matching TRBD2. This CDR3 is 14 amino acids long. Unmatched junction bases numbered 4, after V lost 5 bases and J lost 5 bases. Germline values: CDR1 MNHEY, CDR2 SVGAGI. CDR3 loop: CASSPRLADNEQFF. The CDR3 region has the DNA TGTGCCAGCAGTCCCAGACTAGCGGACAATGAGCAGTTCTTC.

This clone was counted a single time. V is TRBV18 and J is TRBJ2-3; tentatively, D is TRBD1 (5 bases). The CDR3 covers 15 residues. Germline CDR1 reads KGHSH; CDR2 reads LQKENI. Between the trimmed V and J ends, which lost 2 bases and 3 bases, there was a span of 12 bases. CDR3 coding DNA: TGTGCCAGCTCACCAAAAGGGCAGGGTACAGATACGCAGTATTTT. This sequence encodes CASSPKGQGTDTQYF.

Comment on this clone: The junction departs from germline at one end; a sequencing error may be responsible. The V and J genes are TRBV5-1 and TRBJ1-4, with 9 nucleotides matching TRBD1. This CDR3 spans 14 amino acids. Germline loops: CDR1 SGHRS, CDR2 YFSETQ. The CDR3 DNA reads TGCGCCACCAGCCGAACGGGACAGGGTGAAAAACTGTTTTTT. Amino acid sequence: CATSRTGQGEKLFF. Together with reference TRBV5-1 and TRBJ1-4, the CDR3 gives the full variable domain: KAGVTQTPRYLIKTRGQQVTLSCSPISGHRSVSWYQQTPGQGLQFLFEYFSETQRNKGNFPGRFSGRQFSNSRSEMNVSTLELGDSALYLCATSRTGQGEKLFFGSGTQLSVL.

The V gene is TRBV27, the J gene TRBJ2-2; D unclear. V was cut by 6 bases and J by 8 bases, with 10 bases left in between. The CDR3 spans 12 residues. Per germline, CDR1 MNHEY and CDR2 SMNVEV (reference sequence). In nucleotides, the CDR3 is TGTGCCAGCAGGCGCTTCGCTGGGGAGCTGTTTTTT. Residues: CASRRFAGELFF.

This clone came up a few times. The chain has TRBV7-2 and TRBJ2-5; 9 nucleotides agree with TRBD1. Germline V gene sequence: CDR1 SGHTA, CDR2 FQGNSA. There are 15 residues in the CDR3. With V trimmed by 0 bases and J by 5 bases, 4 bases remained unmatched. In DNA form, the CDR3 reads TGTGCCAGCAGCTTAGCGGGACAGGGAAGGGAGACCCAGTACTTC. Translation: CASSLAGQGRETQYF.

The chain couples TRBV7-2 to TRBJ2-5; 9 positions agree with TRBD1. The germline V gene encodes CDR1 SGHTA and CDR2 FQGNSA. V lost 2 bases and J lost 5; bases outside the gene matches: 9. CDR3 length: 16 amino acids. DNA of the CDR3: TGTGCCAGCAGCTTAAGGGGGACAGGGACAGGGGAGACCCAGTACTTC. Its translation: CASSLRGTGTGETQYF.

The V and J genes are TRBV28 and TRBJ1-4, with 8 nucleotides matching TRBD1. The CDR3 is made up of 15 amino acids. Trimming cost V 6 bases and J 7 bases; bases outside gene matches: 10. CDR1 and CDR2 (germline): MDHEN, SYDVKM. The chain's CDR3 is CASRILGQGGEKLFF. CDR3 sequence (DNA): TGTGCCAGCAGAATTCTTGGACAGGGTGGTGAAAAACTGTTTTTT.

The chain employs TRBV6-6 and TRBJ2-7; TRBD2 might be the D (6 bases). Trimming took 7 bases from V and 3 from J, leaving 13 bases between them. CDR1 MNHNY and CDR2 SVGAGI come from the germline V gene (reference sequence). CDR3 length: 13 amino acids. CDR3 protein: CASTYRENYEQYF. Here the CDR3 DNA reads TGTGCCAGCACCTACCGGGAGAACTACGAGCAGTACTTC.

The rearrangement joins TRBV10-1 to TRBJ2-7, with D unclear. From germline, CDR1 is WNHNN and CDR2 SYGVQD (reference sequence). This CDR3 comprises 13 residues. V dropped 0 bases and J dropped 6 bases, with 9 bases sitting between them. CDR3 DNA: TGCGCCAGCAGTGAGTCGTTCAGAAGCGAGCAGTACTTC. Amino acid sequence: CASSESFRSEQYF.

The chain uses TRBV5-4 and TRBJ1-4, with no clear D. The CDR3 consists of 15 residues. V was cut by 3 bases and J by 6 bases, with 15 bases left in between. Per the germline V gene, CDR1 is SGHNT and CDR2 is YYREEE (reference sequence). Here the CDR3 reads CASSSSGSGYEKLFF. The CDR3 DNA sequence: TGTGCCAGCAGCTCATCCGGGTCCGGCTATGAAAAACTGTTTTTT.

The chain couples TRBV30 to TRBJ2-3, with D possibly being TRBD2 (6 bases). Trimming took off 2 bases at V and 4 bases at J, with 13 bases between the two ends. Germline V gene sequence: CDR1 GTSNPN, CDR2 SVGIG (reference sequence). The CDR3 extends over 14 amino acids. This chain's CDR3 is CAWSQGGAADTQYF. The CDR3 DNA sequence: TGTGCCTGGAGTCAAGGAGGGGCCGCAGATACGCAGTATTTT.

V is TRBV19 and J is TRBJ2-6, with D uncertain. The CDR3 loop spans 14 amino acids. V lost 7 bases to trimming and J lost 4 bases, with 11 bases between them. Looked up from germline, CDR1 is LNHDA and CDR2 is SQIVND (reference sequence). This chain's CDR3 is CASTLGPGANVLTF. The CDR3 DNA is TGTGCCAGTACCCTAGGACCCGGGGCCAACGTCCTGACTTTC.

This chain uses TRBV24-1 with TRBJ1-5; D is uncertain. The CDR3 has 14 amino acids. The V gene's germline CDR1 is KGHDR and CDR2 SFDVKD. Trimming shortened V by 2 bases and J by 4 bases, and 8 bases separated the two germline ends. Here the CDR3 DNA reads TGTGCCACCAGTGATTATGGAGGGAATCAGCCCCAGCATTTT. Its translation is CATSDYGGNQPQHF.

CDR3 coding DNA: TGCGCCAGCAGTGTTGGACAGATTAAAGAGACCCAGTACTTC. Translating it yields CASSVGQIKETQYF. The V call is TRBV10-2, the J call TRBJ2-5; a possible D gene is TRBD1 (6 bases). The CDR3 runs 14 residues. Germline lookup yields CDR1 WSHSY and CDR2 SAAADI. The V gene lost 4 bases and the J gene lost 3 bases, with 12 bases spanning the gap.

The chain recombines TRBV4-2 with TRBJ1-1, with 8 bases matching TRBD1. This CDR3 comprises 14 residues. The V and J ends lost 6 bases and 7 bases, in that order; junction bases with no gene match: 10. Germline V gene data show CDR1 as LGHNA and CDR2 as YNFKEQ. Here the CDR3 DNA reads TGTGCCAGCAGACAGGGGGTGGGGGGCGTTGAAGCTTTCTTT. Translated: CASRQGVGGVEAFF.

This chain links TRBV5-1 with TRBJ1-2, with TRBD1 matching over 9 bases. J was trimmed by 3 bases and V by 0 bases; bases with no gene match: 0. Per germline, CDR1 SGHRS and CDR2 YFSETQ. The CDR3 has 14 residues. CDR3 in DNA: TGCGCCAGCAGCTTGGGGACAGGGGACTATGGCTACACCTTC. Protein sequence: CASSLGTGDYGYTF.

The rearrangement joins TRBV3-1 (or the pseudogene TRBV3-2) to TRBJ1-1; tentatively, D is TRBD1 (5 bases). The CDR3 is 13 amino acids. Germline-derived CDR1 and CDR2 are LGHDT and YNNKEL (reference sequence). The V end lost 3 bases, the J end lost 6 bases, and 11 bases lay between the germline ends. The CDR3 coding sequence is TGTGCCAGCAGCCAGGGCTTGGGGGCTGAAGCTTTCTTT. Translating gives CASSQGLGAEAFF.

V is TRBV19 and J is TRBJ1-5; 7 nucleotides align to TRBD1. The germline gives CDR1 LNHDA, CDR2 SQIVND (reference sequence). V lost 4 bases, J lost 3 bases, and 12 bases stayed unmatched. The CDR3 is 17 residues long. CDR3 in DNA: TGTGCCAGTAGTAAAATTCCACTACAGGGGACCAATCAGCCCCAGCATTTT. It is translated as CASSKIPLQGTNQPQHF.

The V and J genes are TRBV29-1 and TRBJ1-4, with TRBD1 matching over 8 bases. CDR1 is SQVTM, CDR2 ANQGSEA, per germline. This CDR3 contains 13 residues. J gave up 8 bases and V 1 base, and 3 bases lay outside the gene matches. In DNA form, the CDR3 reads TGCAGCGTTGAAGGGACAGGGAACGAAAAACTGTTTTTT. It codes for CSVEGTGNEKLFF.